This TCR beta chain appears in the sequencing data of a study of Graves' ophthalmopathy and Graves' hyperthyroidism. The study's findings and limits: Most expanded clonotypes in thyroid above 0.001 frequency also showed up in blood. Between ophthalmopathy and stable hyperthyroidism, a 13-signature model drew a separation with about 88% sensitivity and about 80% specificity.

The CDR3 has 15 amino acids. Germline V lookup: CDR1 MRHNA, CDR2 SNTAGT. The germline V and J ends were trimmed by 6 bases and 7 bases, with 21 bases remaining between them. With regard to this clonotype: Its antigen is unknown.

Every ophthalmopathy donor presented moderate-to-severe activity, CAS ≥3, NOSPECS ≥4 and duration under 3 months. What supplied the PBMCs was about 10 ml of fresh peripheral blood. Amplification targeted the TCR beta CDR3 regions, with RNA transcripts as the source material. Following a first-round RT-PCR that used HTBI primers, a second-round multiplex PCR was carried out. TCRdb ran MiXCR on the multiplex PCR reads and lists one entry per CDR3 protein. The sample lists tens of thousands of distinct CDR3 sequences, roughly half occurring once. The receptor's source is an adult man with Graves' ophthalmopathy. V is TRBV6-4 and J is TRBJ1-2, with D maybe TRBD1 (5 bases). Sequenced input: peripheral blood. CDR3 DNA: TGTGCCAGCAGCCCTGAGGCGGGAGGGGTGTTTGGCTACACCTTC. Translated: CASSPEAGGVFGYTF.